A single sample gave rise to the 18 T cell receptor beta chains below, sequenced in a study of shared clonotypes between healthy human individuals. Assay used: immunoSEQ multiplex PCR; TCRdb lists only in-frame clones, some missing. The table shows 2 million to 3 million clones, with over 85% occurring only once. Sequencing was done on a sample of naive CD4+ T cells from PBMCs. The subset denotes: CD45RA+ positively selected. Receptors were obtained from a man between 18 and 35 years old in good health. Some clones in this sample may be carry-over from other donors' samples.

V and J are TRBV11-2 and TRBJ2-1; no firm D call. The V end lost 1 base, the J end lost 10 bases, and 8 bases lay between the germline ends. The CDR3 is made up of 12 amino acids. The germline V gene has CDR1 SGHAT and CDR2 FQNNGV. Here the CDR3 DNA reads TGTGCCAGCAGCTTAGTTGAGCAAGAGCAGTTCTTC. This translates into CASSLVEQEQFF.

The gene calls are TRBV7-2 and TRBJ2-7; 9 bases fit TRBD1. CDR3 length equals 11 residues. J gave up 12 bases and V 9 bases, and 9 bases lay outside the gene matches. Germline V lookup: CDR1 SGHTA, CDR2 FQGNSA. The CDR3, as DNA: TGTGCCAGGACTACAGGGGGCCGGGGGTACTTC. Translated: CARTTGGRGYF. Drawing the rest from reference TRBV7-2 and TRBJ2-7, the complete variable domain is GAGVSQSPSNKVTEKGKDVELRCDPISGHTALYWYRQSLGQGLEFLIYFQGNSAPDKSGLPSDRFSAERTGGSVSTLTIQRTQQEDSAVYLCARTTGGRGYFGPGTRLTVT.

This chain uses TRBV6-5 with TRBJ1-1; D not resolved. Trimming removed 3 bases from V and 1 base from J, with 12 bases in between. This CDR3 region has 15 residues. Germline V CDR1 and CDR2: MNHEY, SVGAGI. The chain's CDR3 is CASSYEAAGNTEAFF. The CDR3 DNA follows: TGTGCCAGCAGTTATGAAGCGGCAGGGAACACTGAAGCTTTCTTT.

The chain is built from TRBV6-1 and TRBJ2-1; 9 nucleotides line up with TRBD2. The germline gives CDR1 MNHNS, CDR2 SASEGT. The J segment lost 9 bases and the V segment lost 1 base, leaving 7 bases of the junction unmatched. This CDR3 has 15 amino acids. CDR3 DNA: TGTGCCAGCAGTGAAGGTAGCGGGAGATTCAGTGAGCAGTTCTTC. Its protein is CASSEGSGRFSEQFF.

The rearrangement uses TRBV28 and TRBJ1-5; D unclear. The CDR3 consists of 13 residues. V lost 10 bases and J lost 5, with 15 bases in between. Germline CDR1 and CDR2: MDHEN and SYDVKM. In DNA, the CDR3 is TGTGCCACACGGAGCACTGATCATCAGCCCCAGCATTTT. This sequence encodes CATRSTDHQPQHF. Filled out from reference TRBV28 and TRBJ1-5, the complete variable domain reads DVKVTQSSRYLVKRTGEKVFLECVQDMDHENMFWYRQDPGLGLRLIYFSYDVKMKEKGDIPEGYSVSREKKERFSLILESASTNQTSMYLCATRSTDHQPQHFGDGTRLSIL.

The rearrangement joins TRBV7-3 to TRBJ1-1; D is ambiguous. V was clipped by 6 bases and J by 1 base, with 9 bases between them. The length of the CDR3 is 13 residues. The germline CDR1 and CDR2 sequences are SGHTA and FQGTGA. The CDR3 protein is CASSGQANTEAFF. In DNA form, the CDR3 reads TGTGCCAGCAGTGGGCAGGCGAACACTGAAGCTTTCTTT.

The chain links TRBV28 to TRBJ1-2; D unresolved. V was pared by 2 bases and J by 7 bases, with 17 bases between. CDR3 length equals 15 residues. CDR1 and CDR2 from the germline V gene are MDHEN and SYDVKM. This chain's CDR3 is CASSLTGIVRGGYTF. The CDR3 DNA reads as TGTGCCAGCAGTTTAACGGGAATAGTACGAGGTGGCTACACCTTC.

CDR3 bases: TGTGCCAGCAGCTTGGTCGTGGGAACGCCCTACAATGAGCAGTTCTTC. Translated, it gives CASSLVVGTPYNEQFF. The chain couples TRBV5-6 to TRBJ2-1; D is unresolved. With 0 bases removed from V and 2 bases from J, the gap between germline ends came to 12 bases. Per germline, CDR1 SGHDT and CDR2 YYEEEE. The CDR3 is 16 amino acids.

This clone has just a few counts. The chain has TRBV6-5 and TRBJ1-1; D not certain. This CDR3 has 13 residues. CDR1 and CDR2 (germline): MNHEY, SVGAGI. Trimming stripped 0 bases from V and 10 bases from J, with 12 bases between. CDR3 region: CASSYSSLRGAFF. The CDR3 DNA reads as TGTGCCAGCAGTTACTCGAGCCTGCGCGGAGCTTTCTTT.

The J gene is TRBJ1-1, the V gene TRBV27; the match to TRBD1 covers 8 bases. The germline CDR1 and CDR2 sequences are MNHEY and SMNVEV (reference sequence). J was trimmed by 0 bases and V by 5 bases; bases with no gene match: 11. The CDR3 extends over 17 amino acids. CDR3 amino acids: CASSPRQGFTMNTEAFF. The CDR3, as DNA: TGTGCCAGCAGTCCTCGACAGGGGTTTACGATGAACACTGAAGCTTTCTTT.

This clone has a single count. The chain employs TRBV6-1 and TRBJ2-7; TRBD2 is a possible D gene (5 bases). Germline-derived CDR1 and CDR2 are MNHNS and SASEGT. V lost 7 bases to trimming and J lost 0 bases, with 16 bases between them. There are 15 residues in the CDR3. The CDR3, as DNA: TGTGCCAGCACCCGCGGTAGCGCCAGCTCCTACGAGCAGTACTTC. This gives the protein CASTRGSASSYEQYF.

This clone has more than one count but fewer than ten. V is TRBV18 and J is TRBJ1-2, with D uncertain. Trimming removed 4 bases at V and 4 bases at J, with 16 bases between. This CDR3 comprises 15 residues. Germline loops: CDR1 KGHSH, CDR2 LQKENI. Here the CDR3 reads CASSLDEVLAYGYTF. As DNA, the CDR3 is TGTGCCAGCTCACTCGACGAGGTCCTAGCCTATGGCTACACCTTC. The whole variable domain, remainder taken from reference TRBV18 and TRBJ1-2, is NAGVMQNPRHLVRRRGQEARLRCSPMKGHSHVYWYRQLPEEGLKFMVYLQKENIIDESGMPKERFSAEFPKEGPSILRIQQVVRGDSAAYFCASSLDEVLAYGYTFGSGTRLTVV.

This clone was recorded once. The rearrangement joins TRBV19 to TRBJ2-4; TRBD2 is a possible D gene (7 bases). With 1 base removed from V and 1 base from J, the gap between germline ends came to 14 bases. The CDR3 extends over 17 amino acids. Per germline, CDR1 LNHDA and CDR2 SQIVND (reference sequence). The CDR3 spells CASSIGGGRRAKNIQYF. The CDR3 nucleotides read TGTGCCAGTAGTATAGGCGGGGGCCGGCGTGCCAAAAACATTCAGTACTTC.

The CDR3 nucleotides are TGCAGCGTTGAACTAGCGGGAGTTTGGGGCGATGAGCAGTTCTTC. This gives the protein CSVELAGVWGDEQFF. The V and J genes are TRBV29-1 and TRBJ2-1; the match to TRBD2 covers 10 bases. Unmatched junction bases numbered 9, after V lost 2 bases and J lost 8 bases. The CDR3 is made up of 15 amino acids. Germline V CDR1 and CDR2: SQVTM, ANQGSEA.

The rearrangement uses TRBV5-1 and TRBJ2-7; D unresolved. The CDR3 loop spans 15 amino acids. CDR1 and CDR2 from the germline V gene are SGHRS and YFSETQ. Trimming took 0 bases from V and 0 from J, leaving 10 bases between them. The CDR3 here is CASSLGSQYSYEQYF. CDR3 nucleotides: TGCGCCAGCAGCTTGGGATCTCAATACTCCTACGAGCAGTACTTC.

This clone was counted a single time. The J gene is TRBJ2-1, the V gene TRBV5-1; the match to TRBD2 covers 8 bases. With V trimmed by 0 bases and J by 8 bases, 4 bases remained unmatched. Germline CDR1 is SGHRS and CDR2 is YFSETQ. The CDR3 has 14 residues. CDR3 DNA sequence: TGCGCCAGCAGCTTGGTAGCGGGGCAGGATGAGCAGTTCTTC. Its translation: CASSLVAGQDEQFF.

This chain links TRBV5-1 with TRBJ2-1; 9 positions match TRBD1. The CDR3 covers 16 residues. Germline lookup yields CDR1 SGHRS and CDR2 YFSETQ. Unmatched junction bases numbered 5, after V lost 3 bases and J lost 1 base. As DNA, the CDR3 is TGCGCCAGCAGCTCCGGGGACAGGGCGTCCTACAATGAGCAGTTCTTC. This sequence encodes CASSSGDRASYNEQFF.

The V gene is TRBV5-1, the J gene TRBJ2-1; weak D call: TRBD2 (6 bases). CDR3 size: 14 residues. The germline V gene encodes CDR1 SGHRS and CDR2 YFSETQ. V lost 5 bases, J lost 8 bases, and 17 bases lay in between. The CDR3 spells CASRWGEYGDEQFF. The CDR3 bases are TGCGCCAGCAGATGGGGGGAATACGGGGATGAGCAGTTCTTC.